The clone carrying this T cell receptor beta chain came up many times. Its specificity is not known. Amplification of TCR beta CDR3 regions used RNA as the template. The TCR CDR3 was amplified in a first-round RT-PCR using the HTBI primer set. TCRdb itself ran the multiplex PCR reads through MiXCR, one entry per CDR3 protein. The sample lists 700,000 to 850,000 distinct CDR3 sequences, about a third occurring once. This entry comes from a study of T cells in Graves' hyperthyroidism and ophthalmopathy. Study background: At the time of initial diagnosis and before any treatment, peripheral blood was collected.

Study-wide results and limits: Researchers found most expanded thyroid clonotypes above 0.001 in blood as well.

Not enrolled were patients with uncontrolled infection, other autoimmune disease, pregnancy or lactation. Thyroid ultrasound and orbital computed tomography, with clinical symptoms and serum thyroxine and TRAb, informed diagnoses. Germline V gives CDR1 LNHDA, CDR2 SQIVND (reference sequence). The ends lost 5 bases at V and 6 bases at J; junction bases unmatched: 4. The CDR3 runs to 13 residues. The chain employs TRBV19 and TRBJ1-1; 9 nucleotides align to TRBD1. The TCR originated in a woman aged 40 to 50 with Graves' hyperthyroidism. The sample consisted of blood. The CDR3: CASSFGTGSEAFF. CDR3 nucleotides: TGTGCCAGTAGTTTCGGGACAGGGTCTGAAGCTTTCTTT.